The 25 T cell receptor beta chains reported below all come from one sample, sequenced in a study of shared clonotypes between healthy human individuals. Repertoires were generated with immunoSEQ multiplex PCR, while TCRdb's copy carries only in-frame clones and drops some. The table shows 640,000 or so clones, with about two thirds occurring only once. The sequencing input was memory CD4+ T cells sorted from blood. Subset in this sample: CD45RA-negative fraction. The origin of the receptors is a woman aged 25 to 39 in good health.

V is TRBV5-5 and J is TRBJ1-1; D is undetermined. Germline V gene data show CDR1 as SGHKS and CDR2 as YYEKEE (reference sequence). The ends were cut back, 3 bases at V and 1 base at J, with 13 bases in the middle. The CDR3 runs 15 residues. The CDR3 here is CASSYTSGPNTEAFF. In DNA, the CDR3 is TGTGCCAGCAGCTATACGTCAGGCCCGAACACTGAAGCTTTCTTT. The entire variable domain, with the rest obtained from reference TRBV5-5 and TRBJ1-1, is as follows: DAGVTQSPTHLIKTRGQQVTLRCSPISGHKSVSWYQQVLGQGPQFIFQYYEKEERGRGNFPDRFSARQFPNYSSELNVNALLLGDSALYLCASSYTSGPNTEAFFGQGTRLTVV.

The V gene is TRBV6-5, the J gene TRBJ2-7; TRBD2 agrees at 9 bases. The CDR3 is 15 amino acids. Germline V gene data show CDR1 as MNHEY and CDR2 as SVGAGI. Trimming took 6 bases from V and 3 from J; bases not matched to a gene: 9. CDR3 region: CASRPVAGAIYEQYF. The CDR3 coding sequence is TGTGCCAGCAGACCTGTAGCGGGAGCTATCTACGAGCAGTACTTC.

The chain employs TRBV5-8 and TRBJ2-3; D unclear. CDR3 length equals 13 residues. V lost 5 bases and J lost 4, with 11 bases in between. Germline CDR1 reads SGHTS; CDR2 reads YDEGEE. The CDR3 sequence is CASSAAGADTQYF. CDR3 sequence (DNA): TGTGCCAGCAGTGCCGCTGGGGCAGATACGCAGTATTTT.

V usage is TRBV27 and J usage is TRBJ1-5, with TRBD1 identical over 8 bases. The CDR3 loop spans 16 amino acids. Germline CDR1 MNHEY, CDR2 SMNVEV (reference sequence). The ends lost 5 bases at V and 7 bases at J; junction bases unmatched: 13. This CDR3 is CASSPGQGGGSQPQHF. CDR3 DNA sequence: TGTGCCAGCAGTCCAGGACAGGGTGGGGGGAGCCAGCCCCAGCATTTT.

CDR3 loop: CSVDRVGTGELFF. CDR3 coding DNA: TGCAGCGTCGACAGGGTCGGAACCGGGGAGCTGTTTTTT. The rearrangement joins TRBV29-1 to TRBJ2-2, with 7 bases fitting TRBD1. The CDR3 is 13 residues long. J lost 5 bases, V lost 6 bases, and 6 bases had no gene match. Germline V gene lookup returns CDR1 SQVTM and CDR2 ANQGSEA.

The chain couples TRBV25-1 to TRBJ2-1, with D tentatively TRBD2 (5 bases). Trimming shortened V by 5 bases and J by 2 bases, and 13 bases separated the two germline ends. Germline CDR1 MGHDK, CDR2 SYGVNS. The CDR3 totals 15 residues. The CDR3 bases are TGTGCCAGCAGTCTAGCTCCGGTCGCCTACAATGAGCAGTTCTTC. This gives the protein CASSLAPVAYNEQFF.

The DNA of the CDR3 is TGTGCCAGCAGCGACCAACTTCGGCCGGGACAAAATGAGCAGTTCTTC. Translation: CASSDQLRPGQNEQFF. J is TRBJ2-1 and V is TRBV7-6; D may be TRBD1 (6 bases). V lost 5 bases, J lost 7 bases, and 21 bases lay in between. Germline loops: CDR1 SGHVS, CDR2 FNYEAQ. The length of the CDR3 is 16 residues.

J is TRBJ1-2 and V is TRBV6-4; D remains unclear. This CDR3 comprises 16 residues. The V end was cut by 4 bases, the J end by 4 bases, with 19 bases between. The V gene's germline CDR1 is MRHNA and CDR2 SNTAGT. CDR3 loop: CASSGDPASVSYGYTF. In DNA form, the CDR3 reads TGTGCCAGCAGTGGCGACCCAGCCTCCGTGAGCTATGGCTACACCTTC.

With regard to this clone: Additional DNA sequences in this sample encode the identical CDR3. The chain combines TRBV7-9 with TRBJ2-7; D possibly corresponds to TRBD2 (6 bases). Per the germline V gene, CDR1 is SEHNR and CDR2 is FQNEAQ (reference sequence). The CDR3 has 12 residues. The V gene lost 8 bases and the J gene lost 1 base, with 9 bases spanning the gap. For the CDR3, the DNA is TGTGCCAGCCGGGCGGGGTCCTACGAGCAGTACTTC. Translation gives CASRAGSYEQYF.

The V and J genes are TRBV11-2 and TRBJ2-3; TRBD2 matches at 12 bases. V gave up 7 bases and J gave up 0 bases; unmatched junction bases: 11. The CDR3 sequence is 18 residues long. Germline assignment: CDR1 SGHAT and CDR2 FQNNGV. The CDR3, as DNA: TGTGCCAGCACCAAAACAGGGACTAGCGGGTGGAGCACAGATACGCAGTATTTT. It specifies CASTKTGTSGWSTDTQYF.

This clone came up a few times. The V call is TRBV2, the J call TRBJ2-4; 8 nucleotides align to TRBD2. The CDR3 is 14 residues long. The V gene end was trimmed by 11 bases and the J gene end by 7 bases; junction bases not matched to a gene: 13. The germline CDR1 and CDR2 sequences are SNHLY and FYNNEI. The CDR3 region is CAGGAGGNPNIQYF. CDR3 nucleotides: TGTGCCGGAGGGGCGGGGGGCAACCCCAACATTCAGTACTTC. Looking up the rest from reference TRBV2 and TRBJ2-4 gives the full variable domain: EPEVTQTPSHQVTQMGQEVILRCVPISNHLYFYWYRQILGQKVEFLVSFYNNEISEKSEIFDDQFSVERPDGSNFTLKIRSTKLEDSAMYFCAGGAGGNPNIQYFGAGTRLSVL.

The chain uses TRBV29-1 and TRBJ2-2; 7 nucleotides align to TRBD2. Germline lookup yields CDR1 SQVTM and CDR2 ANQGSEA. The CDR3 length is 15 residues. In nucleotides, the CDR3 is TGCAGTACCCGTGGCGGGAGTGTGGACACCGGGGAGCTGTTTTTT. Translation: CSTRGGSVDTGELFF.

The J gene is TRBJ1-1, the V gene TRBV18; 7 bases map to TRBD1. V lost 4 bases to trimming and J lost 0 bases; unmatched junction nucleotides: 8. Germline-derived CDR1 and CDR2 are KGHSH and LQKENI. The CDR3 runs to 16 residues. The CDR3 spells CASSLRQGSMNTEAFF. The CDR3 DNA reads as TGTGCCAGCTCACTCCGACAGGGATCCATGAACACTGAAGCTTTCTTT. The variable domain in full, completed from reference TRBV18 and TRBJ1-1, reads NAGVMQNPRHLVRRRGQEARLRCSPMKGHSHVYWYRQLPEEGLKFMVYLQKENIIDESGMPKERFSAEFPKEGPSILRIQQVVRGDSAAYFCASSLRQGSMNTEAFFGQGTRLTVV.

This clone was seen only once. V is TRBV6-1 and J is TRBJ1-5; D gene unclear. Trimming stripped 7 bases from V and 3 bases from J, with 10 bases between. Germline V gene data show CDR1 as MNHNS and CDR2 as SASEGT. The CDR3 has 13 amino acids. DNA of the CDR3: TGTGCCAGCAAGGGTATTGCCAATCAGCCCCAGCATTTT. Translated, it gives CASKGIANQPQHF.

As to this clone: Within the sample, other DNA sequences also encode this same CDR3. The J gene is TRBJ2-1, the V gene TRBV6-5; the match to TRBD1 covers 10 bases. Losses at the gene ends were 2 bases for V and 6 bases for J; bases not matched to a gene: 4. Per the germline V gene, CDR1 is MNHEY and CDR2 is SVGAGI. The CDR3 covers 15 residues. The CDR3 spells CASSYGTGDFNEQFF. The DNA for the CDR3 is TGTGCCAGCAGTTACGGGACAGGGGATTTCAATGAGCAGTTCTTC.

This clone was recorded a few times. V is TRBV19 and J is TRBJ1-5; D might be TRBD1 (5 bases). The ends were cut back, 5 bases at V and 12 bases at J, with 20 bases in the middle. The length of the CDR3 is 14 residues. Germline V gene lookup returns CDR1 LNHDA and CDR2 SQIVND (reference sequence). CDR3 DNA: TGTGCCAGTAGTGCTAATACGGGACTAGGTAACCAGCATTTT. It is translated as CASSANTGLGNQHF.

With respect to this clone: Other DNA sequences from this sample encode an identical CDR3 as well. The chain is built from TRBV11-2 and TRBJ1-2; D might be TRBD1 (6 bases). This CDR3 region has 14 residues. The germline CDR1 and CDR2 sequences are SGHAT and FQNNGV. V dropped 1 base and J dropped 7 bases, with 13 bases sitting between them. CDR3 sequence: CASSLGQGTAGYTF. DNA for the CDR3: TGTGCCAGCAGCTTAGGGCAGGGGACCGCTGGCTACACCTTC.

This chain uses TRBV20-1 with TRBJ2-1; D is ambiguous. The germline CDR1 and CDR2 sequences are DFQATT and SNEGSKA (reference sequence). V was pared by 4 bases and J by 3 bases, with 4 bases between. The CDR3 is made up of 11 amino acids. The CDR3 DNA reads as TGCAGTGCTACAGACTACAATGAGCAGTTCTTC. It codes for CSATDYNEQFF.

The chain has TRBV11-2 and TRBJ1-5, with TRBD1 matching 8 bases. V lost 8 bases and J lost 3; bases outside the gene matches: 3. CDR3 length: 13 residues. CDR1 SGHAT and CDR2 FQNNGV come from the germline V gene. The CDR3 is CASSQGANQPQHF. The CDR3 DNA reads TGTGCCAGCTCGCAGGGGGCCAATCAGCCCCAGCATTTT. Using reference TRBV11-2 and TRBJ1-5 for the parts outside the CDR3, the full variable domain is EAGVAQSPRYKIIEKRQSVAFWCNPISGHATLYWYQQILGQGPKLLIQFQNNGVVDDSQLPKDRFSAERLKGVDSTLKIQPAKLEDSAVYLCASSQGANQPQHFGDGTRLSIL.

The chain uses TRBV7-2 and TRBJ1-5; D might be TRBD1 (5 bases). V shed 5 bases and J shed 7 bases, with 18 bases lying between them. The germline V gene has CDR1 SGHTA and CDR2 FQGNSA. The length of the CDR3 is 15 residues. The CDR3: CASSQSVGVGQPQHF. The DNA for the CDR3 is TGTGCCAGCAGCCAATCGGTAGGGGTAGGGCAGCCCCAGCATTTT.

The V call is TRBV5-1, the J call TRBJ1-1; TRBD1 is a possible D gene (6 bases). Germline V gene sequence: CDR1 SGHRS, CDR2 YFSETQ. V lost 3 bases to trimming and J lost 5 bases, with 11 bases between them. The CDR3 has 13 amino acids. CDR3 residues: CASSSTGDTEAFF. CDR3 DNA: TGCGCCAGCAGCTCGACAGGAGATACTGAAGCTTTCTTT.

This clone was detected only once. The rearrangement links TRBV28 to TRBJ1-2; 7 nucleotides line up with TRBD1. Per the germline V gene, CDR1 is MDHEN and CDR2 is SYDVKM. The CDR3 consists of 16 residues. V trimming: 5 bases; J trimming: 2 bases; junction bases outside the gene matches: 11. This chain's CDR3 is CASSITRSGGNYGYTF. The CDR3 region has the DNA TGTGCCAGCAGTATAACACGCTCAGGGGGGAACTATGGCTACACCTTC.

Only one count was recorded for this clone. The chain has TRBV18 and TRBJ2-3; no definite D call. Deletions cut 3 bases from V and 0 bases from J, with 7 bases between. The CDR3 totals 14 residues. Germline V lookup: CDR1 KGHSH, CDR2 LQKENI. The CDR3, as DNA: TGTGCCAGCTCACCTAGTGGTAGCACAGATACGCAGTATTTT. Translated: CASSPSGSTDTQYF.

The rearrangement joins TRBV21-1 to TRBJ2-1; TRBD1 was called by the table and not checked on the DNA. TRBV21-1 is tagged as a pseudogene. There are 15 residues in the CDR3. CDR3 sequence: CASSKPGQGLSEQFF. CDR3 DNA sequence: TGTGCCAGCAGCAAGCCGGGACAGGGCTTGTCTGAGCAGTTCTTC.

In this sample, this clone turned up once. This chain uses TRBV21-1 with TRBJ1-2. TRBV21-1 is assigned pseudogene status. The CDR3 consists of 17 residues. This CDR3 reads CASSKSWTSPPNYGYTF. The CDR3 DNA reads TGTGCCAGCAGCAAGAGTTGGACGTCTCCTCCTAACTATGGCTACACCTTC.